A single T cell receptor beta chain is shown here with its context. After template switching added a universal primer site, the resulting cDNA carried unique molecular identifiers. One entry per CDR3 protein results from TCRdb running MiXCR on the 5' RACE reads. The sample has around 960,000 distinct CDR3 sequences, over 9% seen once; the top ten hold 1.5% to 2%. This record belongs to a study of identical twins. The germline gives CDR1 LGHDT, CDR2 YNNKEL (reference sequence). The CDR3 covers 18 residues. V was clipped by 1 base and J by 2 bases; unmatched bases: 9. The same sample was also studied in work on yellow fever vaccine responses in identical twins. From that paper: Vaccine T cell responses of twins reportedly seemed partly convergent and partly personalized.

The clonotype originates from a woman aged 18-30 years in good health. Specimen: PBMCs. The V call is TRBV3-1, the J call TRBJ2-2; 8 nucleotides align to TRBD1. The CDR3 DNA follows: TGTGCCAGCAGCCAAGTCGGATGGCAGGGGGCTAACACCGGGGAGCTGTTTTTT. The encoded protein is CASSQVGWQGANTGELFF.